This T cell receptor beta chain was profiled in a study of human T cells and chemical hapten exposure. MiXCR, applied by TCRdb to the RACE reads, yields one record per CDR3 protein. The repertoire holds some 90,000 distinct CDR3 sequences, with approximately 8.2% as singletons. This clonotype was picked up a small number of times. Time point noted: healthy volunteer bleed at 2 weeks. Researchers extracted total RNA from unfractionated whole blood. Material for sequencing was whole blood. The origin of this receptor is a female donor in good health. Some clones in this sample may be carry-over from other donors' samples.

For the CDR3, the DNA is TGTGCCAGCAGTTTAGCGGGGCTACTCACAGATACGCAGTATTTT. The encoded protein is CASSLAGLLTDTQYF. The rearrangement uses TRBV6-2 or TRBV6-3 and TRBJ2-3, with 8 nucleotides matching TRBD2. The V and J ends lost 4 bases and 2 bases, in that order; junction bases with no gene match: 5. This CDR3 region has 15 residues. From germline, CDR1 is MNHEY and CDR2 SVGEGT.